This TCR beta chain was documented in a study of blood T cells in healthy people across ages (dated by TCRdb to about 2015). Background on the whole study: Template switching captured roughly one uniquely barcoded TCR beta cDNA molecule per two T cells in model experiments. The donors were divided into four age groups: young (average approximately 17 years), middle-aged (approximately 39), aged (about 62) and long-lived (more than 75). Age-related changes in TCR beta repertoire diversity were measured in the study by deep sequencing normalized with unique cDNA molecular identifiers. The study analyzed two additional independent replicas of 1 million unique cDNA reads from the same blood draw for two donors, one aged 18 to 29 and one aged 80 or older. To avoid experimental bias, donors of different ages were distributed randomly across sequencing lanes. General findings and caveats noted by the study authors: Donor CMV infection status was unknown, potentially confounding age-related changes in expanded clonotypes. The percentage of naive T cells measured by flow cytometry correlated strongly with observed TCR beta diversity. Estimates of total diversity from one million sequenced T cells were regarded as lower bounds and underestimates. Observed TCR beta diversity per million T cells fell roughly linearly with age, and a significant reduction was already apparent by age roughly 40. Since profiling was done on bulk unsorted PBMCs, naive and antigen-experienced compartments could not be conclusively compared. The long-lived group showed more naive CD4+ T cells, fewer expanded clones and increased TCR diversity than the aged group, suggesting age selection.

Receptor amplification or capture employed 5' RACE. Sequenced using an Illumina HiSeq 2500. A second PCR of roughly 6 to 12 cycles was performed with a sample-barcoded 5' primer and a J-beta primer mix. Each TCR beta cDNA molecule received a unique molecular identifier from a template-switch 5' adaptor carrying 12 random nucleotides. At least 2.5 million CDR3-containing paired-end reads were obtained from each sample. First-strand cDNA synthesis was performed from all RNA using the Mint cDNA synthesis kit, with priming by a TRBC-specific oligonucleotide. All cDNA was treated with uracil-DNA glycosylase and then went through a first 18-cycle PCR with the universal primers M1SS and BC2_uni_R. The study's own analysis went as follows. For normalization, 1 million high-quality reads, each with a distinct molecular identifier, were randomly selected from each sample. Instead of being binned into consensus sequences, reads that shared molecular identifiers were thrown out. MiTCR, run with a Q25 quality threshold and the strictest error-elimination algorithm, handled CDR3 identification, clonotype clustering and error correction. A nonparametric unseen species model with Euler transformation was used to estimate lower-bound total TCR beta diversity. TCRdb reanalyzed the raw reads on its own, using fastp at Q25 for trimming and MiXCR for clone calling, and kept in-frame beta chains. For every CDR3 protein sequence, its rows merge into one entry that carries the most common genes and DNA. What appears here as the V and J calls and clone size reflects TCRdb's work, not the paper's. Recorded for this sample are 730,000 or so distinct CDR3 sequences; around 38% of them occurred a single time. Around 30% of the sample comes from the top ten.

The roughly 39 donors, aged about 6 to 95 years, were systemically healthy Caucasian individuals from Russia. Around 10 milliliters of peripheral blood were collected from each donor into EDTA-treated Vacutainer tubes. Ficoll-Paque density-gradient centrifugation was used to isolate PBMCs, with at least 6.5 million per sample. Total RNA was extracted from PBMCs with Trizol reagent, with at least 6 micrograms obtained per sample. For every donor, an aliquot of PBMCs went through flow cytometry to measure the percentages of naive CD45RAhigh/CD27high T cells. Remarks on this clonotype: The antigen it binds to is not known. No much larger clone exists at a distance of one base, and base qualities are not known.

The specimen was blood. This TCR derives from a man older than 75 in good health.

The CDR3 reads as follows: CSATPGIGEQYF. At the DNA level, the sequence is TGCAGTGCCACTCCGGGGATAGGTGAGCAGTACTTC. This chain joins TRBV20-1 to TRBJ2-5, and possibly TRBD2, on 5 matching bases. V and J lose 6 bases and 11 bases, and a span of 19 bases separates them. From its cysteine to its phenylalanine, the CDR3 spans 12 amino acids. Here the CDR3 DNA is all that survives: 36 bases in frame from base 1. CDR1 and CDR2 are drawn from the germline V gene (reference sequence): DFQATT, SNEGSKA.